A single sample is the source of the 4 T cell receptor beta chains below, sequenced in a study of T cells in Graves' hyperthyroidism and ophthalmopathy. There were TCR beta CDR3 regions amplified from RNA transcripts. RT-PCR in the first round (using the HTBI primer set) targeted the TCR CDR3. MiXCR, applied by TCRdb to the multiplex PCR reads, yields one record per CDR3 protein. The top ten clones hold 7% to 10% of a sample with some 800,000 distinct CDR3 sequences, about two fifths of them seen once. Sequencing was done on a sample of blood. The receptor set was obtained from a man between 18 and 35 years old with Graves' hyperthyroidism.

Comments on this clonotype: Since a much larger clone is just one base distant, this may be a read error. The CDR3 DNA reads TGTGCCAGCAGCGCCTCAGGGGGACTGGGTCCACCCCTCCACTTT. Protein sequence: CASSASGGLGPPLHF. The genes are TRBV9 and TRBJ1-6; 7 nucleotides agree with TRBD1. The length of the CDR3 is 15 residues. Trimming took 3 bases from V and 11 from J; bases not matched to a gene: 11. The V gene's germline CDR1 is SGDLS and CDR2 YYNGEE.

This clonotype appeared many times. V usage is TRBV2 and J usage is TRBJ1-1, with a possible D match to TRBD1 (5 bases). From germline, CDR1 is SNHLY and CDR2 FYNNEI. There are 15 residues in the CDR3. V was shortened by 5 bases and J by 3 bases, with 16 bases between the two germline ends. CDR3 coding DNA: TGTGCCAGCAGTCTCAAGGGGAACCAATACACTGAAGCTTTCTTT. Protein sequence: CASSLKGNQYTEAFF.

This clonotype was seen just once. The chain uses TRBV7-2 and TRBJ2-7; D is unresolved. Trimming cost V 1 base and J 6 bases, with 10 bases left between them. CDR1 SGHTA and CDR2 FQGNSA come from the germline V gene. This CDR3 comprises 13 residues. The chain's CDR3 is CASSLVVPGEQYF. CDR3 in DNA: TGTGCCAGCAGCTTAGTGGTACCGGGCGAGCAGTACTTC.

This clonotype occurred many times. V gene TRBV14 combines with J gene TRBJ1-1; no firm D call. Germline V gives CDR1 SGHDN, CDR2 FVKESK. This CDR3 has 13 amino acids. Trimming removed 1 base at V and 5 bases at J, with 8 bases between. CDR3 amino acids: CASSQVGGTEAFF. In nucleotides, the CDR3 is TGTGCCAGCAGCCAAGTTGGAGGGACTGAAGCTTTCTTT.